This T cell receptor beta chain is drawn from a study of blood T cell repertoires in COVID-19 (dated by TCRdb to 2019 to 2021). Background for the entire study: The collaborator samples originated in the United States, Italy and Spain and spanned the acute and convalescent phases of COVID-19. The repertoires were released in a freely available public database meant as a resource for research on the immune response to SARS-CoV-2. Subjects who had been exposed to COVID-19, were actively infected with it, or had recovered from it provided the deeply sampled blood TCRbeta repertoires that made up the dataset. Sample metadata almost always included a de-identified subject ID, COVID-19 status, age in years and sex. Samples were obtained from the ongoing ImmuneRACE study (first 160 participants) and from 1,254 subjects provided by 6 global collaborators. Where HLA class I and class II types were available, the types were taken from metadata supplied by the sample provider, not from assay-based typing. The material from the prospective study consisted of cDNA or gDNA derived from T cells, B-cell-depleted T cells, or PBMCs.

TCRbeta CDR3 regions were amplified from genomic DNA by means of the immunoSEQ Assay, a bias-controlled multiplex PCR. As for how the authors treated the data: Within the assay, amplification of reference gene primers was used to estimate how many nucleated cells each sample contained. To quantify the absolute abundance of each unique TCRbeta CDR3 rearrangement, sequence reads were collapsed and filtered. For each sample, productive Simpson clonality was calculated as the square root of Simpson's diversity index across productive rearrangements. This is the immuneACCESS table as TCRdb keeps it, with only in-frame sequences that have V and J called. A part of the clones is gone; compared with another copy, unresolved V genes explain less than half, and the rest is unexplained. That table furnishes V, J and clone size, whereas the DNA furnished D and trimming. Present in this sample are 80,000 to 100,000 clones, approximately 79% of which were seen just once. The biggest ten clones account for approximately 11% of the sample.

Remarks on this clone: The target of this receptor is not known. No clone much larger than this one lies a single base away; base qualities are absent.

CDR1 and CDR2, looked up from the germline V gene, are SQVTM and ANQGSEA. Reading from cysteine to phenylalanine, the CDR3 counts 11 amino acids. Only CDR3 DNA remains: 33 bases, in frame from the first base. V is reduced by 7 bases and J by 4 bases, leaving a spacing of 10 bases between them. Broader findings and caveats from the paper: The quantity of clinical and demographic metadata differed by source and by participant and was supplied without curation.

The collaborating institutions used their own protocols to collect whole blood in K2EDTA tubes. Collaborator samples were shipped for TCRbeta analysis as frozen whole blood, isolated PBMCs, or DNA extracted from either sample type. The sequenced sample consisted of peripheral blood. In this chain, TRBV29-1 is recombined with TRBJ1-2, with the D gene call left open. The source is a man aged 65-85 years with active or convalescent COVID-19. The CDR3 in this case is CSARDVYGYTF. The nucleotide sequence reads as follows: TGCAGCGCTCGGGATGTCTATGGCTACACCTTC.